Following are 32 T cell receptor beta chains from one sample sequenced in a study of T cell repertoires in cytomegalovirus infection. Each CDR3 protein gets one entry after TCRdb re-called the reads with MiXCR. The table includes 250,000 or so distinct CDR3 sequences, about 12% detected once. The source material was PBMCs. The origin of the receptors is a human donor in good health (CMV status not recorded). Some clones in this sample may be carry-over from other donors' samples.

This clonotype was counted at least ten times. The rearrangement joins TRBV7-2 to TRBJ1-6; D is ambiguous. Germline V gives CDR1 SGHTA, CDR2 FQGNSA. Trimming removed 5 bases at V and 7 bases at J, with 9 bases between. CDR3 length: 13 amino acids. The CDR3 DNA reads TGTGCCAGCAGCCTCGGAAGCAATTCACCCCTCCACTTT. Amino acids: CASSLGSNSPLHF.

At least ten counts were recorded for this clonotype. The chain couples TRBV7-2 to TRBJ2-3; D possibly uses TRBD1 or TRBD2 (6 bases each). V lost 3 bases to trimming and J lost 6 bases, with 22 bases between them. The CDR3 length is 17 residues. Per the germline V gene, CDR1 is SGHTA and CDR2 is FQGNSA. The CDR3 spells CASSFRSGGGNVDTQYF. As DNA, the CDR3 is TGTGCCAGCAGCTTTAGGTCCGGAGGGGGAAATGTGGATACGCAGTATTTT.

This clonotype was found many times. CDR3 sequence: CASSQYPQETYEQYF. The DNA of the CDR3 is TGTGCCAGCAGCCAATACCCCCAGGAGACCTACGAGCAGTACTTC. The chain uses TRBV7-2 and TRBJ2-7, with unresolved D. The CDR3 consists of 15 residues. The germline CDR1 and CDR2 sequences are SGHTA and FQGNSA. V dropped 5 bases and J dropped 2 bases, with 16 bases sitting between them.

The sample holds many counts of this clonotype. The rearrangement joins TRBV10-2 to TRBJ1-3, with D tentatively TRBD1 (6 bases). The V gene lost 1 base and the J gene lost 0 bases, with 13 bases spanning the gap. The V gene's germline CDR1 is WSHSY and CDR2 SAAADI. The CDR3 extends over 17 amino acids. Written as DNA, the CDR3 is TGCGCCAGCAGTGAGTGGGAGACAGGCATCTCTGGAAACACCATATATTTT. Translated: CASSEWETGISGNTIYF.

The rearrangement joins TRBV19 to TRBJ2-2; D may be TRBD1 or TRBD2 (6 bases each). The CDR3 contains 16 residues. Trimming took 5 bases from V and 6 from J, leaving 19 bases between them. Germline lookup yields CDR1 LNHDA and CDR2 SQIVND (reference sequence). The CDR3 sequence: CASSLRRGNPPGELFF. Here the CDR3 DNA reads TGTGCCAGTAGTCTCCGGAGGGGGAATCCCCCCGGGGAGCTGTTTTTT.

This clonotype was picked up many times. Written as DNA, the CDR3 is TGTGCCAGCAGCGCCAATCAGCCCCAGCATTTT. This translates into CASSANQPQHF. The rearrangement joins TRBV11-3 to TRBJ1-5; D remains unclear. Germline V gene sequence: CDR1 SGHNT, CDR2 YENEEA. The V gene lost 5 bases and the J gene lost 3 bases, with 2 bases spanning the gap. The CDR3 contains 11 residues.

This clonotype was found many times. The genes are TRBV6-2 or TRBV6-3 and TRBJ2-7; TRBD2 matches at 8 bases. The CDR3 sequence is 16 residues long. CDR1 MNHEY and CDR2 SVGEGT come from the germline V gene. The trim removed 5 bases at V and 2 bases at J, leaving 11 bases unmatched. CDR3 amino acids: CASSPRGLATTYEQYF. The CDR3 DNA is TGTGCCAGCAGTCCCCGTGGACTAGCAACCACCTACGAGCAGTACTTC.

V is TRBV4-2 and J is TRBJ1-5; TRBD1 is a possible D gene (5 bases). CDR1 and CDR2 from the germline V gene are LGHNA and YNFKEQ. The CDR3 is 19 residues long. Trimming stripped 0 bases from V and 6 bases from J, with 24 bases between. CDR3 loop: CASSQETMGSGTEGQPQHF. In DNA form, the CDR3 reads TGTGCCAGCAGCCAAGAGACAATGGGGTCGGGGACTGAGGGTCAGCCCCAGCATTTT.

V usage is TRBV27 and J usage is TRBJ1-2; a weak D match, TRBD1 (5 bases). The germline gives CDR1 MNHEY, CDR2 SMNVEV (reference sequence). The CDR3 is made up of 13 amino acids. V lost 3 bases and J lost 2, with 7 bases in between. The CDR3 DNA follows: TGTGCCAGCAGTTTTGGGACCAACTATGGCTACACCTTC. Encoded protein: CASSFGTNYGYTF.

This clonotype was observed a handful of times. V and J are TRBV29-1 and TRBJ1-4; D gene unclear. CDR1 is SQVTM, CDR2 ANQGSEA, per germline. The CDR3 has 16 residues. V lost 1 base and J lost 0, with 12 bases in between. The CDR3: CSVEGSGVATNEKLFF. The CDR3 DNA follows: TGCAGCGTTGAAGGATCAGGCGTCGCAACTAATGAAAAACTGTTTTTT.

The DNA of the CDR3 is TGTGCCAGTAGTATAGAAGGCCGGACCCCCGAGACCCAGTACTTC. This sequence encodes CASSIEGRTPETQYF. The rearrangement uses TRBV19 and TRBJ2-5; no definite D call. This CDR3 is 15 amino acids long. Germline V lookup: CDR1 LNHDA, CDR2 SQIVND (reference sequence). V shed 0 bases and J shed 5 bases, with 13 bases lying between them.

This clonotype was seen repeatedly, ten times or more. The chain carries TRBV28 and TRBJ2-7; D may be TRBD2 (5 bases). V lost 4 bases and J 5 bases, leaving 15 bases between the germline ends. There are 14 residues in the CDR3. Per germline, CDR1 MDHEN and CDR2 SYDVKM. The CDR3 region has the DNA TGTGCCAGCAGTTCCCCACGGGGATTCGACGAGCAGTACTTC. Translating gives CASSSPRGFDEQYF.

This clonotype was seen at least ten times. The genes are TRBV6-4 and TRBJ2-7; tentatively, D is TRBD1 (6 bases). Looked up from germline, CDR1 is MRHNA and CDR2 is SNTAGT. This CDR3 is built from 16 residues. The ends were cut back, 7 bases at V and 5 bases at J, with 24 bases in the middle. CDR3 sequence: CASINTPGPGAHEQYF. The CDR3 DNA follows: TGTGCCAGCATTAACACCCCGGGCCCAGGGGCTCACGAGCAGTACTTC.

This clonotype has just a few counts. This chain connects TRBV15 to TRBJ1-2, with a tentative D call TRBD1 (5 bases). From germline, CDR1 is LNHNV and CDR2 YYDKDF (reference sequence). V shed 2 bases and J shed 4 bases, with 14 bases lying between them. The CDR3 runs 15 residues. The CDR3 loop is CATSRRGVSGYGYTF. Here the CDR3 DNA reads TGTGCCACCAGCAGACGGGGGGTGAGTGGCTATGGCTACACCTTC.

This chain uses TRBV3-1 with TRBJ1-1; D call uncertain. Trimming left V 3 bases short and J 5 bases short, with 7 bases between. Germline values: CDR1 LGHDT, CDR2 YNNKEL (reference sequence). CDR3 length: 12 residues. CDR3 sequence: CASSHRVTEAFF. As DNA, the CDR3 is TGTGCCAGCAGCCATAGGGTTACTGAAGCTTTCTTT.

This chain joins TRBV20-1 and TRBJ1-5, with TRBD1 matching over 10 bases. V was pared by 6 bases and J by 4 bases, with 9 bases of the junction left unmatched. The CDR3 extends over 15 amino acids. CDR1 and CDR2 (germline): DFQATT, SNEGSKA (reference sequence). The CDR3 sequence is CSAISGTGENQPQHF. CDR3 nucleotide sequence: TGCAGTGCCATATCCGGGACAGGGGAAAATCAGCCCCAGCATTTT.

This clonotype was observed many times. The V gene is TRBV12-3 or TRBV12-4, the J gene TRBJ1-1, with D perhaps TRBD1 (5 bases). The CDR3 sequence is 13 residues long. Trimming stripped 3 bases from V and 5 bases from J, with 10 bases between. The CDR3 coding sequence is TGTGCCAGCAGTTTCAGCGGGGGAACTGAAGCTTTCTTT. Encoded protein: CASSFSGGTEAFF.

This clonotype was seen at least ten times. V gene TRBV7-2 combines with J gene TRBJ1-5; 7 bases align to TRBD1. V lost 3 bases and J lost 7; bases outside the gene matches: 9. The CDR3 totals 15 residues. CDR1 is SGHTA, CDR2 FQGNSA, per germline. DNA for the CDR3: TGTGCCAGCAGCTTTGCGCAGGGGGTGGAACAGCCCCAGCATTTT. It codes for CASSFAQGVEQPQHF.

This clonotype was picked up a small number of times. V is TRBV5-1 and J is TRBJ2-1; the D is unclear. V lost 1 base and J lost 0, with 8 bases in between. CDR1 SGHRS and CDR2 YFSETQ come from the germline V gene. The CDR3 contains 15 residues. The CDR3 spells CASSLTVYSYNEQFF. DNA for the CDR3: TGCGCCAGCAGCTTGACGGTATACTCCTACAATGAGCAGTTCTTC.

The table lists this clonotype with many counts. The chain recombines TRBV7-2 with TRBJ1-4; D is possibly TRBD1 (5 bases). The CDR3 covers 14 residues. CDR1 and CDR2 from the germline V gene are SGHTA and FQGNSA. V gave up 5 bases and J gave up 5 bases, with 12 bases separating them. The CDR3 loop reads CASSPDRGNEKLFF. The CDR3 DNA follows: TGTGCCAGCAGCCCCGACAGAGGAAATGAAAAACTGTTTTTT.

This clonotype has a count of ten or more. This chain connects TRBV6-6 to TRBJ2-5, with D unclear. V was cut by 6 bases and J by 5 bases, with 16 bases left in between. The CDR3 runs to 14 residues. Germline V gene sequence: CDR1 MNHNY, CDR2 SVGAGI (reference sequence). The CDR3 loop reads CASRPPTPVETQYF. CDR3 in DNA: TGTGCCAGCAGGCCCCCGACCCCCGTCGAGACCCAGTACTTC.

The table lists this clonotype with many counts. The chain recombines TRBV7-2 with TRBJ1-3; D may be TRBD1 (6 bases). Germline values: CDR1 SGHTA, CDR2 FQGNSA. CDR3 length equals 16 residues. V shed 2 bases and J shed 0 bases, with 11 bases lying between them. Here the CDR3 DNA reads TGTGCCAGCAGCTTAAAAGGGGGGAGCTCTGGAAACACCATATATTTT. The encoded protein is CASSLKGGSSGNTIYF. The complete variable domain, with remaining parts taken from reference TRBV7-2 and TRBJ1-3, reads GAGVSQSPSNKVTEKGKDVELRCDPISGHTALYWYRQSLGQGLEFLIYFQGNSAPDKSGLPSDRFSAERTGGSVSTLTIQRTQQEDSAVYLCASSLKGGSSGNTIYFGEGSWLTVV.

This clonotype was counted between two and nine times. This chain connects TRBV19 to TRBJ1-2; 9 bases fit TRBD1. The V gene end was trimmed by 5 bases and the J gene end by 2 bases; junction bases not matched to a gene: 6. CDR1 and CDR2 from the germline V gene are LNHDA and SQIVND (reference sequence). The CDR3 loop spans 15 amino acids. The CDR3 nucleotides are TGTGCCAGTAGTGGGGGGACAGGGAGGAACTATGGCTACACCTTC. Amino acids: CASSGGTGRNYGYTF.

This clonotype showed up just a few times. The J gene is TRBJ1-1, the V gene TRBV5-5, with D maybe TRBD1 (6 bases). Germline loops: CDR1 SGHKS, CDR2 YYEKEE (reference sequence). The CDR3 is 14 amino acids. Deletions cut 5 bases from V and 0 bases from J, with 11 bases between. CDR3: CASRAGTLNTEAFF. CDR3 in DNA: TGTGCCAGCAGGGCCGGGACACTGAACACTGAAGCTTTCTTT.

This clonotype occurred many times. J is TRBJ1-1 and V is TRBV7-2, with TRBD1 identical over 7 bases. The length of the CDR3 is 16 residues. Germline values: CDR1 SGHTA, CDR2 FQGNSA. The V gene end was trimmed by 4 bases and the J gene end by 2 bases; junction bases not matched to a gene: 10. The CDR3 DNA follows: TGTGCCAGCAGCTCCAAACGGACAGGAACTAACACTGAAGCTTTCTTT. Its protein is CASSSKRTGTNTEAFF.

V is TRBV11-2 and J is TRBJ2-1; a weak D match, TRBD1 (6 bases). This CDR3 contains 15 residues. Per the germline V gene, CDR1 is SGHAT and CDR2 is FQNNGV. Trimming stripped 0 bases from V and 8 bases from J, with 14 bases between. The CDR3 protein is CASSLDRGPRDEQFF. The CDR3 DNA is TGTGCCAGCAGCTTAGACAGGGGCCCCCGCGATGAGCAGTTCTTC.

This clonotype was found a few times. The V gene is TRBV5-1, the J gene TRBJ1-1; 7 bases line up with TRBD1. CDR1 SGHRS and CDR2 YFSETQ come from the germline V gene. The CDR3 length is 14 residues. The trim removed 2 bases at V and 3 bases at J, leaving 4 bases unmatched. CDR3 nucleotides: TGCGCCAGCAGCTTATCCCAGGGGGACACTGAAGCTTTCTTT. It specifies CASSLSQGDTEAFF. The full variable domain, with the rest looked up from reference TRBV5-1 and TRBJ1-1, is KAGVTQTPRYLIKTRGQQVTLSCSPISGHRSVSWYQQTPGQGLQFLFEYFSETQRNKGNFPGRFSGRQFSNSRSEMNVSTLELGDSALYLCASSLSQGDTEAFFGQGTRLTVV.

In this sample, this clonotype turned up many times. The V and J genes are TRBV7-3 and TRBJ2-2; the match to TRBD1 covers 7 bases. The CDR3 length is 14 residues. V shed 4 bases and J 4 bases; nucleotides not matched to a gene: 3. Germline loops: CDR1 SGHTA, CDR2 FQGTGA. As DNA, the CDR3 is TGTGCCAGCAGCTGGGCAGGGGGCACCGGGGAGCTGTTTTTT. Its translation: CASSWAGGTGELFF.

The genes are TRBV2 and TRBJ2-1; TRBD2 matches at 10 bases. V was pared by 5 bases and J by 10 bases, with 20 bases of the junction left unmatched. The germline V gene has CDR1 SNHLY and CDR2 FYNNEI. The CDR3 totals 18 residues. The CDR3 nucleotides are TGTGCCAGCAGTTCGGGGGGGAGAAGCGGGAGGGTGCCTAAAGAGCAGTTCTTC. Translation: CASSSGGRSGRVPKEQFF.

CDR3 nucleotide sequence: TGTGCCAGCATGTCGGACAGCCACTCTGGAAACACCATATATTTT. This encodes CASMSDSHSGNTIYF. The chain is built from TRBV2 and TRBJ1-3; possible D gene TRBD1, 6 bases. Between the trimmed V and J ends, which lost 7 bases and 0 bases, there was a span of 13 bases. Germline CDR1 reads SNHLY; CDR2 reads FYNNEI. The CDR3 totals 15 residues.

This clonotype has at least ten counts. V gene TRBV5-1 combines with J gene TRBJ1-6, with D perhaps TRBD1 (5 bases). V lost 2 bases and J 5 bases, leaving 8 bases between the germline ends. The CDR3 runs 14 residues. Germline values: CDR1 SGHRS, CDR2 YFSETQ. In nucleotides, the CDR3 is TGCGCCAGCAGCTTCGGGGACCATAATTCACCCCTCCACTTT. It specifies CASSFGDHNSPLHF.

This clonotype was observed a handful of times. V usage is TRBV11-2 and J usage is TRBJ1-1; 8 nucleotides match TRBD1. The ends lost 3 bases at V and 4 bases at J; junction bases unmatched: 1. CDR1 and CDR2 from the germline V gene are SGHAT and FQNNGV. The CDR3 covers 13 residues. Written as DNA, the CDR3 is TGTGCCAGCAGCTTTGGGACAGGCACTGAAGCTTTCTTT. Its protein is CASSFGTGTEAFF.